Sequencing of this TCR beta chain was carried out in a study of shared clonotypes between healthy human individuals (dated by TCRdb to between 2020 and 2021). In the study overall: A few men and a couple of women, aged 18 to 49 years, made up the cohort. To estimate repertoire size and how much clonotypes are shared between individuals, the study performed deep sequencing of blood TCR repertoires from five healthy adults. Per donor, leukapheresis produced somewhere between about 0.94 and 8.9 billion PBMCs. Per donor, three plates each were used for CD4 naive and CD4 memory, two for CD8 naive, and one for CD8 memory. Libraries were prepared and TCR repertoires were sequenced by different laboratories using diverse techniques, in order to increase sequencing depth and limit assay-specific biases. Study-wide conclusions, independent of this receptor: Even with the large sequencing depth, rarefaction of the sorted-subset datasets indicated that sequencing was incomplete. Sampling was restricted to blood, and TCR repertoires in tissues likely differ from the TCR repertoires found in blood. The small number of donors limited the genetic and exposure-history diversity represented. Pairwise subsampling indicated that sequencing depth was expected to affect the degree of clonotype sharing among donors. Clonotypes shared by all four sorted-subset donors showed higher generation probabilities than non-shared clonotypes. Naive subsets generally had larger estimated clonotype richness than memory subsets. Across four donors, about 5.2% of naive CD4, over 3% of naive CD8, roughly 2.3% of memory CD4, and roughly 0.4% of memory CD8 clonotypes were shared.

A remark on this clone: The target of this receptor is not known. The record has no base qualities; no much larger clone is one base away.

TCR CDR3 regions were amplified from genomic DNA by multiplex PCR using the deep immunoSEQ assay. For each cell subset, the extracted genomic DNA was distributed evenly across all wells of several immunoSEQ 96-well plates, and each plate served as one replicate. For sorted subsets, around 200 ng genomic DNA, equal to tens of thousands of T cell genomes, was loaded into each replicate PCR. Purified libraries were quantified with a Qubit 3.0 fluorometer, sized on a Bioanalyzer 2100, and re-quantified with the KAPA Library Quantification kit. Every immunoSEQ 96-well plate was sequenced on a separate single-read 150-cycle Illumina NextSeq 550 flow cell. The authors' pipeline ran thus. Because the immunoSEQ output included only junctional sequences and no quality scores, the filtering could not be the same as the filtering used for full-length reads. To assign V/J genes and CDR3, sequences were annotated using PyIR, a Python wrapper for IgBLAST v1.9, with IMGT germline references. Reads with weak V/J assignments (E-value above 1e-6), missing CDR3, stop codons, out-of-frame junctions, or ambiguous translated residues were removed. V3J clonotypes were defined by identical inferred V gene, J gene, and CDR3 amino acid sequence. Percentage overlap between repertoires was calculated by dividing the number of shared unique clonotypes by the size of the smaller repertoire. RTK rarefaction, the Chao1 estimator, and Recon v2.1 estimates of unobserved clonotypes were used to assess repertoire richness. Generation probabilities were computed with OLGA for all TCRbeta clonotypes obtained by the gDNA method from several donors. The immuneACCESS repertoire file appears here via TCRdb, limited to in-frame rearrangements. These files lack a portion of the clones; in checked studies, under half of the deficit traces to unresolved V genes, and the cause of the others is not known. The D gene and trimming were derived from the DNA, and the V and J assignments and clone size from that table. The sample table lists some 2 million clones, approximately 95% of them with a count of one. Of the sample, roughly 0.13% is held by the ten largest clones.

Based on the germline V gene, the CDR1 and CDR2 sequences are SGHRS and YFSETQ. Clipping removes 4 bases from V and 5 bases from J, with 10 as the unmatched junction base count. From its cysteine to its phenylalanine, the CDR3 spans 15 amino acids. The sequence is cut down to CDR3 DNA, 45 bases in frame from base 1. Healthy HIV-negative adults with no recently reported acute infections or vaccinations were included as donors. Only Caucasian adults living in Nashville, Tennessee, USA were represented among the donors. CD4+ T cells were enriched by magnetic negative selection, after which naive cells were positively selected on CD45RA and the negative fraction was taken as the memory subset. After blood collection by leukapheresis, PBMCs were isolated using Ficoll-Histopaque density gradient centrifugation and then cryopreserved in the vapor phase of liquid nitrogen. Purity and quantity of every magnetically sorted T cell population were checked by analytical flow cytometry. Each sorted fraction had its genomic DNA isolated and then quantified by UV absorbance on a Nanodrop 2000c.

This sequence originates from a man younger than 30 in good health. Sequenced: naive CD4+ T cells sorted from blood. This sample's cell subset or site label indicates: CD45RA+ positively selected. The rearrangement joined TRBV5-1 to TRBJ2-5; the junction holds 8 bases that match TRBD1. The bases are TGCGCCAGCAGCGTGACCAGGGGGCTAAGGGAGACCCAGTACTTC. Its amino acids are CASSVTRGLRETQYF.